This paragraph covers one T cell receptor (beta chain) sequence. No antigen is known for it. It has no much larger one-base neighbor in the sample; base qualities were not kept. Including the terminal cysteine and phenylalanine, the CDR3 comprises 21 residues. Only the CDR3 DNA is retained, 63 bases long and in frame from the first base. V has 2 bases trimmed and J has 3 bases trimmed; junction bases matching no gene number 16. The germline V gene (reference sequence) specifies LNHDA as CDR1 and SQIVND as CDR2. These data belong to a study of OX40 agonist ivuxolimab in advanced cancers. About the study as a whole: The costimulatory receptor OX40 (CD134) was targeted by ivuxolimab, a fully human IgG2 agonistic monoclonal antibody. Partial responses occurred in three dose-escalation patients: two with cutaneous melanoma and one with hepatocellular carcinoma. Prior anti-PD-1, anti-PD-L1 or anti-CTLA-4 therapy was permitted, and checkpoint inhibitors had been received by about 44% of dose-escalation patients. The purpose of peripheral TCRbeta sequencing was to test whether ivuxolimab changed TCR sequence diversity and led to clonal T-cell expansion. The paper reports the monotherapy dose-escalation portion (N of about 47 patients) of the phase I ivuxolimab trial. Among the approximately 50 dose-escalation patients, 19 had hepatocellular carcinoma, roughly 15 melanoma, 9 renal cell carcinoma and 9 head and neck cancer. In the dose-escalation cohort, roughly 80% of patients were male, and the mean age was approximately 60 years, with a range of about 23 to 85. Intravenous ivuxolimab was administered to patients every 2 weeks at six dose levels: 0.01, 0.1, 0.3, 1.5, 3 and 10 mg/kg.

Overall results and qualifications from the work: On average, CD8+ T cells showed more expanded clones than CD4+ T cells after ivuxolimab. Low levels of normalized T-cell clonal expansion were also seen in some nonresponding patients. Antigen specificity was not determined for the clonally expanded peripheral T cells. At doses of 0.1 to 3.0 mg/kg, clonal expansion of both CD4+ and CD8+ blood T cells was observed from baseline to week 6. In partial responders in the 0.1-3.0 mg/kg groups, normalized peripheral clonal expansion was found to be among the lowest, especially among CD8+ T cells.

To sequence the TCRbeta CDR3 region, genomic DNA was isolated from the sorted cells. The immunoSEQ Assay was used to sequence the TCRbeta CDR3 regions. This is the immuneACCESS table as TCRdb keeps it, with only in-frame sequences that have V and J called. A part of the clones is gone; compared with another copy, unresolved V genes explain less than half, and the rest is unexplained. The sample table contains tens of thousands of clones; only one count was recorded for approximately 85% of them. The ten top clones hold 0.95% to 1.1% of the sample. Patients with autoimmune disease history or receiving systemic immunosuppression were excluded from the trial. Peripheral blood for TCR sequencing was drawn from every dose cohort at baseline, at cycle 4 day 1 and at cycle 7 day 1. Samples were obtained from an open-label, multicenter, first-in-human phase I dose-escalation trial of ivuxolimab. Adults with locally advanced or metastatic head and neck squamous cell, hepatocellular, melanoma or renal cell carcinoma were enrolled in the trial. CD4+ and CD8+ T cells were sorted separately from peripheral blood before TCR sequencing.

The material was CD4+ or CD8+ T cells sorted from blood, obtained in a trial of the OX40 agonist ivuxolimab. The sequence joins TRBV19 to TRBJ2-3; TRBD2 lines up with 14 middle nucleotides. This TCR derives from an adult with an advanced solid tumor such as melanoma, head and neck, liver or kidney cancer. This receptor has the CDR3 CASSIWDGGLAGGIVTDTQYF. The DNA is as follows: TGTGCCAGTAGTATATGGGACGGCGGACTAGCGGGGGGTATAGTTACAGATACGCAGTATTTT. Extended through the reference TRBV19 and TRBJ2-3 proteins, this CDR3 yields the full variable domain: DGGITQSPKYLFRKEGQNVTLSCEQNLNHDAMYWYRQDPGQGLRLIYYSQIVNDFQKGDIAEGYSVSREKKESFPLTVTSAQKNPTAFYLCASSIWDGGLAGGIVTDTQYFGPGTRLTVL.